This passage covers 28 T cell receptor beta chains from one sample sequenced in a study of T cells in Graves' hyperthyroidism and ophthalmopathy. TCR beta CDR3 region amplification was performed from RNA transcripts. HTBI primers drove first-round RT-PCR of the TCR CDR3. TCRdb independently ran MiXCR on the multiplex PCR reads; one entry per CDR3 protein. In the table there are roughly 520,000 distinct CDR3 sequences, around 22% of which are singletons. Input material: blood. Receptor source: a woman aged 30 to 39 with Graves' ophthalmopathy.

V is TRBV6-1 and J is TRBJ1-5; the D gene is possibly TRBD1 (5 bases). Germline values: CDR1 MNHNS, CDR2 SASEGT. The CDR3 covers 15 residues. V dropped 4 bases and J dropped 4 bases, with 14 bases sitting between them. CDR3 loop: CASSANRDWNQPQHF. In nucleotides, the CDR3 is TGTGCCAGCAGTGCTAACCGGGACTGGAATCAGCCCCAGCATTTT.

The chain recombines TRBV2 with TRBJ2-1; 7 bases align to TRBD2. The CDR3 is made up of 15 amino acids. Germline V gene data show CDR1 as SNHLY and CDR2 as FYNNEI. V was clipped by 7 bases and J by 4 bases; unmatched bases: 10. CDR3: CASIERSGEYNEQFF. CDR3 DNA: TGTGCCAGCATAGAAAGGAGCGGGGAGTACAATGAGCAGTTCTTC.

This clonotype came up many times. The rearrangement links TRBV6-1 to TRBJ2-5; D gene uncertain. This CDR3 contains 13 residues. Germline CDR1 and CDR2: MNHNS and SASEGT. Trimming took 6 bases from V and 9 from J, leaving 17 bases between them. The CDR3 is CASRKTGLSAQYF. The CDR3 DNA is TGTGCCAGCAGGAAGACGGGTTTAAGCGCCCAGTACTTC.

This clonotype was counted many times. The V and J genes are TRBV29-1 and TRBJ2-7; a possible D gene is TRBD1 (6 bases). Trimming cost V 3 bases and J 5 bases, with 14 bases left between them. Germline CDR1 SQVTM, CDR2 ANQGSEA. This CDR3 contains 13 residues. DNA for the CDR3: TGCAGCGTTGAGGTACAGGGTGGGAACGAGCAGTACTTC. Protein sequence: CSVEVQGGNEQYF.

The chain recombines TRBV7-2 with TRBJ2-2; 7 bases line up with TRBD1. J gave up 4 bases and V 2 bases, and 4 bases lay outside the gene matches. The CDR3 extends over 15 amino acids. The V gene's germline CDR1 is SGHTA and CDR2 FQGNSA. CDR3 coding DNA: TGTGCCAGCAGCTTAAAGGGACAGCCCACCGGGGAGCTGTTTTTT. Amino acid sequence: CASSLKGQPTGELFF.

This clonotype was detected many times. J is TRBJ1-5 and V is TRBV6-2 or TRBV6-3; D gene uncertain. CDR1 and CDR2 (germline): MNHEY, SVGEGT. V shed 5 bases and J shed 0 bases, with 11 bases lying between them. The CDR3 runs 15 residues. The CDR3 coding sequence is TGTGCCAGCAGTACTACAGCGTATAGCAATCAGCCCCAGCATTTT. Its protein product is CASSTTAYSNQPQHF.

The chain joins TRBV5-1 to TRBJ2-5; 9 bases match TRBD1. With V trimmed by 4 bases and J by 4 bases, 17 bases remained unmatched. The length of the CDR3 is 18 residues. From germline, CDR1 is SGHRS and CDR2 YFSETQ. The CDR3 loop reads CASSHPRSGTGLVETQYF. The DNA of the CDR3 is TGCGCCAGCAGCCATCCTAGGTCCGGGACAGGGTTGGTAGAGACCCAGTACTTC. The full variable domain, in which reference TRBV5-1 and TRBJ2-5 provide the parts outside the CDR3, is KAGVTQTPRYLIKTRGQQVTLSCSPISGHRSVSWYQQTPGQGLQFLFEYFSETQRNKGNFPGRFSGRQFSNSRSEMNVSTLELGDSALYLCASSHPRSGTGLVETQYFGPGTRLLVL.

In the case of this clonotype: A read error may be the cause here, since a much bigger clone is one base away. This chain connects TRBV2 to TRBJ2-5, with 11 bases matching TRBD1. The CDR3 is 14 residues long. V shed 7 bases, J shed 8 bases, and the junction held 9 bases outside the gene matches. CDR1 and CDR2 from the germline V gene are SNHLY and FYNNEI. CDR3 in DNA: TGTGCCAGCATCAGGGACAGGGGGGCAGATACCCAGTACTTC. Translating it yields CASIRDRGADTQYF.

The V and J genes are TRBV7-9 and TRBJ2-7; 8 bases fit TRBD1. This CDR3 spans 14 amino acids. Losses at the gene ends were 5 bases for V and 5 bases for J; bases not matched to a gene: 8. Germline lookup yields CDR1 SEHNR and CDR2 FQNEAQ (reference sequence). The CDR3 loop reads CASSPQGALDEQYF. CDR3 coding DNA: TGTGCCAGCAGCCCCCAGGGGGCGCTGGACGAGCAGTACTTC.

The sample holds many counts of this clonotype. V and J are TRBV28 and TRBJ1-2, with TRBD1 as a possible D gene (6 bases). V was shortened by 4 bases and J by 3 bases, with 15 bases between the two germline ends. The length of the CDR3 is 15 residues. Germline V CDR1 and CDR2: MDHEN, SYDVKM. CDR3 sequence reads: CASSSWDMDDYGYTF. The CDR3 DNA is TGTGCCAGCAGTTCGTGGGACATGGACGACTATGGCTACACCTTC.

The table lists this clonotype with many counts. The junction does not match germline at one end; this may be a read error. This chain joins TRBV12-3 or TRBV12-4 and TRBJ2-7; TRBD1 might be the D (5 bases). The CDR3 is made up of 12 amino acids. The CDR3 bases are TGTGTCAGCAGTTTAGGGGTTGGCGAGCAGTACTTC. This encodes CVSSLGVGEQYF.

There are many counts of this clonotype. The CDR3 protein is CASSRLGTGANQPQHF. The CDR3 bases are TGTGCCAGCAGCCGGTTAGGGACAGGGGCCAATCAGCCCCAGCATTTT. The chain joins TRBV11-2 to TRBJ1-5, with 10 bases matching TRBD1. This CDR3 contains 16 residues. The trim removed 5 bases at V and 3 bases at J, leaving 7 bases unmatched. The V gene's germline CDR1 is SGHAT and CDR2 FQNNGV.

In this sample, this clonotype turned up a few times. The CDR3 protein is CASRSSGGGDTQYF. The CDR3 DNA follows: TGTGCCAGCAGAAGTAGCGGGGGAGGAGATACGCAGTATTTT. The gene calls are TRBV6-2 or TRBV6-3 and TRBJ2-3; 9 bases are shared with TRBD2. This CDR3 comprises 14 residues. Germline-derived CDR1 and CDR2 are MNHEY and SVGEGT. J was trimmed by 5 bases and V by 6 bases; bases with no gene match: 6.

This clonotype has at least ten counts. The junction departs from the called germline gene at one end, perhaps through a read error. The chain has TRBV12-3 or TRBV12-4 and TRBJ1-5; no reliable D call. The CDR3 is made up of 12 amino acids. CDR3 nucleotides: TGTGCCAGTAGACAAACCAATCAACCCCAGCATTTT. This encodes CASRQTNQPQHF.

This clonotype showed up just once. V usage is TRBV15 and J usage is TRBJ1-5; D ambiguous. The CDR3 extends over 14 amino acids. Deletions cut 5 bases from V and 3 bases from J, with 11 bases between. Germline V gene lookup returns CDR1 LNHNV and CDR2 YYDKDF (reference sequence). For the CDR3, the DNA is TGTGCCACCAGCGGACCAAGCTTCAATCAGCCCCAGCATTTT. Encoded protein: CATSGPSFNQPQHF.

The CDR3 bases are TGTGCCAGCAGCTATCGTGTGGGACACCCGGCGGGGCAGCCCCAGCATTTT. Its protein is CASSYRVGHPAGQPQHF. The genes are TRBV11-2 and TRBJ1-5; possible D gene TRBD1, 6 bases. Germline CDR1 and CDR2: SGHAT and FQNNGV. The CDR3 runs to 17 residues. V dropped 4 bases and J dropped 7 bases, with 23 bases sitting between them. The whole variable domain, remainder taken from reference TRBV11-2 and TRBJ1-5, is EAGVAQSPRYKIIEKRQSVAFWCNPISGHATLYWYQQILGQGPKLLIQFQNNGVVDDSQLPKDRFSAERLKGVDSTLKIQPAKLEDSAVYLCASSYRVGHPAGQPQHFGDGTRLSIL.

This clonotype was counted many times. The genes are TRBV28 and TRBJ2-7; possibly TRBD2 for D (5 bases). Germline V gene sequence: CDR1 MDHEN, CDR2 SYDVKM. The CDR3 loop spans 13 amino acids. The ends were cut back, 7 bases at V and 2 bases at J, with 12 bases in the middle. The CDR3 is CASTRGRAYEQYF. CDR3 sequence (DNA): TGTGCCAGCACCCGGGGTCGGGCCTACGAGCAGTACTTC. Filled out from reference TRBV28 and TRBJ2-7, the complete variable domain reads DVKVTQSSRYLVKRTGEKVFLECVQDMDHENMFWYRQDPGLGLRLIYFSYDVKMKEKGDIPEGYSVSREKKERFSLILESASTNQTSMYLCASTRGRAYEQYFGPGTRLTVT.

The J gene is TRBJ2-3, the V gene TRBV6-2 or TRBV6-3, with D unresolved. Per the germline V gene, CDR1 is MNHEY and CDR2 is SVGEGT. Trimming stripped 0 bases from V and 2 bases from J, with 6 bases between. The CDR3 is made up of 14 amino acids. The CDR3 coding sequence is TGTGCCAGCAGTTACTCTAGGGACACAGATACGCAGTATTTT. It codes for CASSYSRDTDTQYF.

This clonotype has just a few counts. The genes are TRBV6-1 and TRBJ2-2; D perhaps matches TRBD2 (5 bases). The ends were cut back, 6 bases at V and 3 bases at J, with 14 bases in the middle. Germline CDR1 MNHNS, CDR2 SASEGT. This CDR3 contains 15 residues. This chain's CDR3 is CASRAPRGDTGELFF. CDR3 DNA sequence: TGTGCCAGCAGGGCCCCCCGGGGTGACACCGGGGAGCTGTTTTTT.

This clonotype occurred many times. V and J are TRBV18 and TRBJ2-5; 9 bases agree with TRBD1. There are 14 residues in the CDR3. From germline, CDR1 is KGHSH and CDR2 LQKENI. The J segment lost 5 bases and the V segment lost 2 bases, leaving 3 bases of the junction unmatched. The CDR3 DNA sequence: TGTGCCAGCTCACCATCTGGGACAGGGGAGACCCAGTACTTC. Encoded protein: CASSPSGTGETQYF. The full variable domain, in which reference TRBV18 and TRBJ2-5 provide the parts outside the CDR3, is NAGVMQNPRHLVRRRGQEARLRCSPMKGHSHVYWYRQLPEEGLKFMVYLQKENIIDESGMPKERFSAEFPKEGPSILRIQQVVRGDSAAYFCASSPSGTGETQYFGPGTRLLVL.

This clonotype occurred a few times. J is TRBJ1-1 and V is TRBV12-5; D gene ambiguous. Germline assignment: CDR1 LGHNT and CDR2 FRNRAP. V shed 1 base and J shed 6 bases, with 6 bases lying between them. The CDR3 has 12 amino acids. CDR3 residues: CASGLAFAEAFF. The CDR3 coding sequence is TGTGCTAGTGGTTTGGCATTCGCTGAAGCTTTCTTT.

In its sample, this clonotype was seen once. A read error may be the cause here, since a much bigger clone is one base away. CDR3 nucleotides: TGCAGCGTTGCCCGCTTGAACTATGGCTACACCTTC. It codes for CSVARLNYGYTF. This chain links TRBV29-1 with TRBJ1-2; no firm D call. The germline V gene encodes CDR1 SQVTM and CDR2 ANQGSEA. V lost 4 bases and J 2 bases, leaving 8 bases between the germline ends. This CDR3 is built from 12 residues.

This clonotype was recorded at least ten times. CDR3 sequence reads: CSVDSGELFF. The CDR3 DNA sequence: TGCAGCGTTGATTCCGGGGAGCTGTTTTTT. The gene calls are TRBV29-1 and TRBJ2-2; no clear D. This CDR3 has 10 amino acids. Deletions cut 3 bases from V and 6 bases from J, with 2 bases between. Germline V lookup: CDR1 SQVTM, CDR2 ANQGSEA.

This clonotype was counted ten times or more. V usage is TRBV12-5 and J usage is TRBJ2-7, with 8 bases aligning to TRBD1. CDR1 is LGHNT and CDR2 is FRNRAP in the germline V gene. V shed 7 bases, J shed 3 bases, and the junction held 5 bases outside the gene matches. The length of the CDR3 is 13 residues. CDR3 protein: CASAMDRDYEQYF. The CDR3 DNA is TGTGCTAGTGCTATGGACAGGGACTACGAGCAGTACTTC.

The sample holds many counts of this clonotype. The V and J genes are TRBV7-9 and TRBJ2-7; D gene uncertain. The germline V gene has CDR1 SEHNR and CDR2 FQNEAQ (reference sequence). The V and J ends lost 3 bases and 2 bases respectively, with 11 bases between them. The CDR3 is 14 amino acids. CDR3 in amino acids: CASSFIPTPYEQYF. The CDR3 DNA reads TGTGCCAGCAGCTTCATACCGACACCCTACGAGCAGTACTTC.

This clonotype was seen many times. The J gene is TRBJ2-7, the V gene TRBV9; D is uncertain. The CDR3 extends over 14 amino acids. Germline loops: CDR1 SGDLS, CDR2 YYNGEE. The ends were cut back, 0 bases at V and 3 bases at J, with 10 bases in the middle. In DNA, the CDR3 is TGTGCCAGCAGCGTAGCGGTAGGGCGCTACGAGCAGTACTTC. It translates to CASSVAVGRYEQYF.

This clonotype was observed a handful of times. DNA of the CDR3: TGCAGTGCTAGAGATCCCCGGTCCCACTACGAGCAGTACTTC. It codes for CSARDPRSHYEQYF. The chain is built from TRBV20-1 and TRBJ2-7; D gene uncertain. CDR3 length: 14 amino acids. Germline-derived CDR1 and CDR2 are DFQATT and SNEGSKA (reference sequence). V lost 0 bases, J lost 3 bases, and 12 bases lay in between.

In this sample, this clonotype turned up many times. This chain uses TRBV20-1 with TRBJ1-2, with TRBD1 identical over 10 bases. Trimming removed 3 bases from V and 3 bases from J; junction bases left unmatched: 13. Germline CDR1 reads DFQATT; CDR2 reads SNEGSKA (reference sequence). The length of the CDR3 is 17 residues. Here the CDR3 DNA reads TGCAGTGCTAGTTTCGGCGTGGGGACAGGGGAATACTATGGCTACACCTTC. The encoded protein is CSASFGVGTGEYYGYTF.